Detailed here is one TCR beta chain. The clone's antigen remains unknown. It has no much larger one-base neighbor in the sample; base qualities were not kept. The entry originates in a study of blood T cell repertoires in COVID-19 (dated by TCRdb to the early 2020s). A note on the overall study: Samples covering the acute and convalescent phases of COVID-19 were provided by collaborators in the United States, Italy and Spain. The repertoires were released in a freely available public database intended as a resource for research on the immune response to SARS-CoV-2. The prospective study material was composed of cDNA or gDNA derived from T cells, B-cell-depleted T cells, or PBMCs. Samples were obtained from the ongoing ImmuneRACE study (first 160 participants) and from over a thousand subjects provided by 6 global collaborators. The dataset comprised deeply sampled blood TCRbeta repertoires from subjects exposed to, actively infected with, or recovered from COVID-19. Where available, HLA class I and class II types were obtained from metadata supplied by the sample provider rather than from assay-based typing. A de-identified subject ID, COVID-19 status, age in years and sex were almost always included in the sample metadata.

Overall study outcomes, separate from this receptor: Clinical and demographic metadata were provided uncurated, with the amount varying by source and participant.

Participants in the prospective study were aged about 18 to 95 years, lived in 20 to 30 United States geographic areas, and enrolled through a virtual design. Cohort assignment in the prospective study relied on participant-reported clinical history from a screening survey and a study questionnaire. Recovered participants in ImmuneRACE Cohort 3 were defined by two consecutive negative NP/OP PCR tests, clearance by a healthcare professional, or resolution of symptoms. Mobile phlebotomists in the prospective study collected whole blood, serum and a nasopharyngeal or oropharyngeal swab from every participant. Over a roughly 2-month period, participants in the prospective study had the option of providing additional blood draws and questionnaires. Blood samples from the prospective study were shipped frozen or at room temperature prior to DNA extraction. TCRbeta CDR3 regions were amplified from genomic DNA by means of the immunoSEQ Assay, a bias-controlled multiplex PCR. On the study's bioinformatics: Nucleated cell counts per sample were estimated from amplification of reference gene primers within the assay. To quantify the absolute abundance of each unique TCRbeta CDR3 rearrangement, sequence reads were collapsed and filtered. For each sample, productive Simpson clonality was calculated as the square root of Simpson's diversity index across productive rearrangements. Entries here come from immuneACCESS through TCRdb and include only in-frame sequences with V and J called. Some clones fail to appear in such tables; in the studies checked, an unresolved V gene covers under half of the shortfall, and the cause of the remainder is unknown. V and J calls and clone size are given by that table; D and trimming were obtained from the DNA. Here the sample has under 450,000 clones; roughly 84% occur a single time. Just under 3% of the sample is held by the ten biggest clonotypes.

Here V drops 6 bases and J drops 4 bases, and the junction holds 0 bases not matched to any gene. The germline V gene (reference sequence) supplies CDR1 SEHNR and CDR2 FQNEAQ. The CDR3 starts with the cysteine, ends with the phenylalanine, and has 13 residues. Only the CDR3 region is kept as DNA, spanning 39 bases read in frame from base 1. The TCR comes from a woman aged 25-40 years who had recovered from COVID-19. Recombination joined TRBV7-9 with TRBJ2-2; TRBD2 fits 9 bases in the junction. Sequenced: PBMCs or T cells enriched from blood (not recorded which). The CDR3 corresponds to CASRREGTGELFF. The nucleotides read TGTGCCAGCAGGCGGGAGGGCACCGGGGAGCTGTTTTTT.